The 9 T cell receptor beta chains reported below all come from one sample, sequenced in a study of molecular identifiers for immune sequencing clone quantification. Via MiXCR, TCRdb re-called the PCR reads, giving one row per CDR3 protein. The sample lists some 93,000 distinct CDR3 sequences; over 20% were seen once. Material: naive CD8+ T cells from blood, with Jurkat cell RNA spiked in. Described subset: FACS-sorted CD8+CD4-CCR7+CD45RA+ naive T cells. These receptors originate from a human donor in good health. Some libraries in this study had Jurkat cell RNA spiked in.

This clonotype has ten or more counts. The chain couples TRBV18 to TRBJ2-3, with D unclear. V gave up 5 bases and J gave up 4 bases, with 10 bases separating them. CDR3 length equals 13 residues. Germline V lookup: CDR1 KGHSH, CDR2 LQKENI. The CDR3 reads CASSDEAPDTQYF. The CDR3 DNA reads TGTGCCAGCTCAGACGAAGCCCCAGATACGCAGTATTTT.

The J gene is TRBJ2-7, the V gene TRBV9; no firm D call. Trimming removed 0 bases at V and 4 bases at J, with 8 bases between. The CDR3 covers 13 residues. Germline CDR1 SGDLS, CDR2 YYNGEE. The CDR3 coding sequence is TGTGCCAGCAGCGTAGATCAAGGATACGAGCAGTACTTC. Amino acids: CASSVDQGYEQYF. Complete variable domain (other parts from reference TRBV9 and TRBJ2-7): DSGVTQTPKHLITATGQRVTLRCSPRSGDLSVYWYQQSLDQGLQFLIQYYNGEERAKGNILERFSAQQFPDLHSELNLSSLELGDSALYFCASSVDQGYEQYFGPGTRLTVT.

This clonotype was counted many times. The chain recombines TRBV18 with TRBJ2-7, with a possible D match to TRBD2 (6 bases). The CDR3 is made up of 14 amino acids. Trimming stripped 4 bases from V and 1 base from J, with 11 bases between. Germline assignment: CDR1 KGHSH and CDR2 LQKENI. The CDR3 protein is CASSLVGGSYEQYF. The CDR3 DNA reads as TGTGCCAGCTCACTCGTGGGGGGTTCCTACGAGCAGTACTTC.

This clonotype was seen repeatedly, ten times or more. CDR3 DNA sequence: TGTGCCAGCAGTTTCAACTACGAGCAGTACTTC. Translated, it gives CASSFNYEQYF. The chain employs TRBV6-2 or TRBV6-3 and TRBJ2-7; D remains ambiguous. V shed 4 bases and J shed 3 bases, with 4 bases lying between them. Looked up from germline, CDR1 is MNHEY and CDR2 is SVGEGT. The CDR3 sequence is 11 residues long.

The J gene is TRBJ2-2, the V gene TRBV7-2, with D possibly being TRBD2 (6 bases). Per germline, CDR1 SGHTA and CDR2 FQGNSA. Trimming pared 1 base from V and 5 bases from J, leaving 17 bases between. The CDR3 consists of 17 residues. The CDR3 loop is CASSLDVLALGTGELFF. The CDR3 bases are TGTGCCAGCAGCTTAGATGTACTAGCTCTTGGAACCGGGGAGCTGTTTTTT.

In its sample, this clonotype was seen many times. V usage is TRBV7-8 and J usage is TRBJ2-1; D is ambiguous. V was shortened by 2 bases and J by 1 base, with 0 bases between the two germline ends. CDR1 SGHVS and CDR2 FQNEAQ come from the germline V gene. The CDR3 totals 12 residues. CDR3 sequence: CASSLSYNEQFF. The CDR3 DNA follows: TGTGCCAGCAGCTTATCCTACAATGAGCAGTTCTTC.

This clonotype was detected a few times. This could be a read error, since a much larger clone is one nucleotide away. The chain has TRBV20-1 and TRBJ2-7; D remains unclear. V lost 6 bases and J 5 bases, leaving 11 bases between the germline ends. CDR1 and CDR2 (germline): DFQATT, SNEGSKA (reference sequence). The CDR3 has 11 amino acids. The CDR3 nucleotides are TGCAGTGCCCCGGCCCACCACGAGCAGTACTTC. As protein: CSAPAHHEQYF.

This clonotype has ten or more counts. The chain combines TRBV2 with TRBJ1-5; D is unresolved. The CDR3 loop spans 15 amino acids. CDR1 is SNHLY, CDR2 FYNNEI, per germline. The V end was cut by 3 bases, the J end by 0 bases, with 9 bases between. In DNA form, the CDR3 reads TGTGCCAGCAGTGAGACTCCCAGTAGCAATCAGCCCCAGCATTTT. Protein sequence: CASSETPSSNQPQHF.

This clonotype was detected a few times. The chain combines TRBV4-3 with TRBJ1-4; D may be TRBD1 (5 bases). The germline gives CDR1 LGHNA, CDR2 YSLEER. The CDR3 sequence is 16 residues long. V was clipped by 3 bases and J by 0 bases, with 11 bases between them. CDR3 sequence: CASSHPGGATNEKLFF. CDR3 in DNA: TGCGCCAGCAGCCACCCTGGGGGGGCAACTAATGAAAAACTGTTTTTT.